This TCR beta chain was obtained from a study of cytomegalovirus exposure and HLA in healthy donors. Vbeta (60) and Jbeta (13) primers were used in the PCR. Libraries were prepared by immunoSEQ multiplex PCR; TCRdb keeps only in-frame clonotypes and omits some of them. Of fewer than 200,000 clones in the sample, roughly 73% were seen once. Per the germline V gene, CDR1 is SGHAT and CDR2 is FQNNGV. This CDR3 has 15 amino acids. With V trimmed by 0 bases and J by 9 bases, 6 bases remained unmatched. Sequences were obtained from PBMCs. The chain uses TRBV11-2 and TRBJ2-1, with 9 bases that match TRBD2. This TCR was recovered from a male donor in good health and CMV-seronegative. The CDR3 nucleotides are TGTGCCAGCAGCTTAGAGGGACTAGCAGAGTCTGAGCAGTTCTTC. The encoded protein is CASSLEGLAESEQFF.